The 29 T cell receptor beta chains below come from one sample, sequenced in a study of blood T cell repertoires in COVID-19. TCRdb keeps only in-frame clones here, not all; method: immunoSEQ multiplex PCR. This repertoire shows more than 250,000 clones, about four fifths found once; its top ten account for approximately 1.3%. Sequenced sample: peripheral blood. The source is a woman in her forties or fifties with acute or convalescent COVID-19.

J is TRBJ2-7 and V is TRBV11-2, with no clear D. This CDR3 is built from 14 residues. Deletions cut 1 base from V and 0 bases from J, with 7 bases between. Per the germline V gene, CDR1 is SGHAT and CDR2 is FQNNGV. The chain's CDR3 is CASSLGGSSYEQYV. In nucleotides, the CDR3 is TGTGCCAGCAGCTTAGGAGGCAGCTCCTACGAGCAGTACGTC.

The chain recombines TRBV2 with TRBJ1-2, with a weak D call TRBD1 (5 bases). CDR1 and CDR2 from the germline V gene are SNHLY and FYNNEI. Trimming left V 8 bases short and J 5 bases short, with 12 bases between. The CDR3 spans 12 residues. The CDR3 reads CASPPGSYGYTF. CDR3 nucleotides: TGTGCCAGCCCGCCAGGGTCTTATGGCTACACCTTC. The full variable domain, rest sourced from reference TRBV2 and TRBJ1-2, is EPEVTQTPSHQVTQMGQEVILRCVPISNHLYFYWYRQILGQKVEFLVSFYNNEISEKSEIFDDQFSVERPDGSNFTLKIRSTKLEDSAMYFCASPPGSYGYTFGSGTRLTVV.

This clone was detected a few times. The chain links TRBV6-6 to TRBJ2-7; D unclear. This CDR3 has 15 amino acids. Germline V lookup: CDR1 MNHNY, CDR2 SVGAGI (reference sequence). Trimming took 8 bases from V and 0 from J, leaving 17 bases between them. CDR3 sequence (DNA): TGTGCCAGCTCCCCGAGCTATAGTGTCTCCTACGAGCAGTACTTC. Translating gives CASSPSYSVSYEQYF.

The V gene is TRBV18, the J gene TRBJ1-2; 7 bases are shared with TRBD1. CDR1 is KGHSH, CDR2 LQKENI, per germline. V trimming: 5 bases; J trimming: 4 bases; junction bases outside the gene matches: 4. This CDR3 has 13 residues. The CDR3 reads CASSFGQAYGYTF. In nucleotides, the CDR3 is TGTGCCAGCTCATTCGGACAGGCCTATGGCTACACCTTC. Complete variable domain (other parts from reference TRBV18 and TRBJ1-2): NAGVMQNPRHLVRRRGQEARLRCSPMKGHSHVYWYRQLPEEGLKFMVYLQKENIIDESGMPKERFSAEFPKEGPSILRIQQVVRGDSAAYFCASSFGQAYGYTFGSGTRLTVV.

This clone was detected a few times. The rearrangement uses TRBV7-9 and TRBJ1-4, with 7 positions matching TRBD1. Trimming took 1 base from V and 4 from J; bases not matched to a gene: 6. CDR3 length equals 16 residues. CDR1 is SEHNR, CDR2 FQNEAQ, per germline (reference sequence). The CDR3: CASSLGWGQSNEKLFF. Written as DNA, the CDR3 is TGTGCCAGCAGCTTAGGGTGGGGACAGAGTAATGAAAAACTGTTTTTT.

This clone was detected once. This rearrangement joins TRBV18 to TRBJ1-1; D uncertain. Germline-derived CDR1 and CDR2 are KGHSH and LQKENI. This CDR3 has 13 residues. V was clipped by 3 bases and J by 4 bases, with 9 bases between them. In DNA form, the CDR3 reads TGTGCCAGCTCACCCCCGGTCGGCACTGAAGCTTTCTTT. It yields the protein CASSPPVGTEAFF.

This clone was counted at least ten times. V usage is TRBV7-2 and J usage is TRBJ2-7; 7 bases align to TRBD2. The germline CDR1 and CDR2 sequences are SGHTA and FQGNSA. The V and J ends lost 0 bases and 4 bases, in that order; junction bases with no gene match: 6. There are 15 residues in the CDR3. The CDR3 here is CASSLAGGPQYEQYF. In nucleotides, the CDR3 is TGTGCCAGCAGCTTAGCGGGAGGGCCGCAGTACGAGCAGTACTTC. The variable domain in full, with the rest retrieved from reference TRBV7-2 and TRBJ2-7, is GAGVSQSPSNKVTEKGKDVELRCDPISGHTALYWYRQSLGQGLEFLIYFQGNSAPDKSGLPSDRFSAERTGGSVSTLTIQRTQQEDSAVYLCASSLAGGPQYEQYFGPGTRLTVT.

This clone has a handful of counts. The chain carries TRBV19 and TRBJ1-6; TRBD1 matches 9 bases. V dropped 1 base and J dropped 8; count of bases not matched to a gene: 9. The CDR3 is 17 amino acids. Germline V gene data show CDR1 as LNHDA and CDR2 as SQIVND (reference sequence). CDR3 loop: CASSIGPGQGSDSPLHF. DNA for the CDR3: TGTGCCAGTAGTATAGGGCCGGGACAGGGTTCTGATTCACCCCTCCACTTT.

This clone was counted a single time. The chain uses TRBV30 and TRBJ1-6, with D possibly being TRBD1 (6 bases). The CDR3 covers 15 residues. CDR1 and CDR2 from the germline V gene are GTSNPN and SVGIG (reference sequence). The V and J ends lost 1 base and 8 bases respectively, with 15 bases between them. Here the CDR3 DNA reads TGTGCCTGGAGTGGGACAGTTCCAAAGGATTCACCCCTCCACTTT. Encoded protein: CAWSGTVPKDSPLHF.

The CDR3 region has the DNA TGCAGTGCTAGGTTAGACTATGGCTACACCTTC. This gives the protein CSARLDYGYTF. The rearrangement links TRBV20-1 to TRBJ1-2, with D unresolved. Trimming shortened V by 3 bases and J by 3 bases, and 5 bases separated the two germline ends. CDR3 length equals 11 residues. CDR1 and CDR2 from the germline V gene are DFQATT and SNEGSKA (reference sequence).

The chain uses TRBV2 and TRBJ1-2; D not resolved. Trimming pared 4 bases from V and 4 bases from J, leaving 13 bases between. This CDR3 spans 14 amino acids. The V gene's germline CDR1 is SNHLY and CDR2 FYNNEI. The CDR3 loop reads CASSAAGVGYGYTF. The CDR3 bases are TGTGCCAGCAGTGCCGCCGGAGTGGGCTATGGCTACACCTTC.

This chain uses TRBV20-1 with TRBJ1-4; D gene ambiguous. Germline V gene data show CDR1 as DFQATT and CDR2 as SNEGSKA (reference sequence). This CDR3 has 11 residues. The germline V and J ends were trimmed by 4 bases and 4 bases, with 4 bases remaining between them. CDR3 region: CSATFNEKLFF. The CDR3 DNA sequence: TGCAGTGCTACCTTTAATGAAAAACTGTTTTTT.

The CDR3 DNA reads as TGTGCCAGCAGCGAGAGGGGGCAGAACACTGAAGCTTTCTTT. Protein product: CASSERGQNTEAFF. The chain links TRBV9 to TRBJ1-1; 7 bases map to TRBD1. Germline lookup yields CDR1 SGDLS and CDR2 YYNGEE. V shed 3 bases and J 1 base; nucleotides not matched to a gene: 3. This CDR3 is 14 amino acids long.

This chain uses TRBV27 with TRBJ2-1; D uncertain. The V gene's germline CDR1 is MNHEY and CDR2 SMNVEV (reference sequence). Between the trimmed V and J ends, which lost 4 bases and 0 bases, there was a span of 13 bases. The CDR3 loop spans 16 amino acids. The CDR3 loop is CASSSLDTYSYNEQFF. The CDR3 coding sequence is TGTGCCAGCAGTTCGCTTGACACCTACTCCTACAATGAGCAGTTCTTC.

This chain joins TRBV21-1 and TRBJ2-7; the listed D gene, TRBD2, was not tested against the DNA. TRBV21-1 is recorded as a pseudogene. The CDR3 sequence is 16 residues long. The CDR3 loop is CASSKVAVSVTYEQYF. The CDR3 DNA reads as TGTGCCAGCAGCAAAGTCGCGGTTTCGGTTACCTACGAGCAGTACTTC.

On this clone: The sample holds other DNA sequences that translate to the same CDR3. The genes are TRBV12-3 or TRBV12-4 and TRBJ1-2; D is perhaps TRBD1 (5 bases). V lost 4 bases and J 7 bases, leaving 10 bases between the germline ends. The CDR3 covers 12 residues. The CDR3 sequence is CASSSRVGGYTF. The CDR3 DNA is TGTGCCAGCAGTTCCAGGGTGGGTGGCTACACCTTC.

The V call is TRBV10-3, the J call TRBJ1-2, with D possibly TRBD1 on 5 matching bases. Germline CDR1 is ENHRY and CDR2 is SYGVKD. V lost 0 bases, J lost 6 bases, and 5 bases lay in between. This CDR3 comprises 12 residues. CDR3 DNA sequence: TGTGCCATCAGTGAGTCAGGGGATGGCTACACCTTC. Translating it yields CAISESGDGYTF.

The V and J genes are TRBV14 and TRBJ1-2; 7 bases fit TRBD1. The CDR3 length is 15 residues. Per the germline V gene, CDR1 is SGHDN and CDR2 is FVKESK. The junction had 17 bases not matched to a gene; V was cut back by 4 bases and J by 12 bases. CDR3 region: CASSRTGDWVYADTF. The CDR3 bases are TGTGCCAGCAGCCGTACAGGGGATTGGGTTTACGCCGACACCTTC. Using reference TRBV14 and TRBJ1-2 for the parts outside the CDR3, the full variable domain is EAGVTQFPSHSVIEKGQTVTLRCDPISGHDNLYWYRRVMGKEIKFLLHFVKESKQDESGMPNNRFLAERTGGTYSTLKVQPAELEDSGVYFCASSRTGDWVYADTFGSGTRLTVV.

This rearrangement joins TRBV5-1 to TRBJ1-3; D is undetermined. CDR1 and CDR2 (germline): SGHRS, YFSETQ. The V gene lost 0 bases and the J gene lost 0 bases, with 7 bases spanning the gap. The CDR3 runs 15 residues. The CDR3 DNA reads TGCGCCAGCAGCTTGGATCTGAGCTCTGGAAACACCATATATTTT. This codes for CASSLDLSSGNTIYF. Together with reference TRBV5-1 and TRBJ1-3, the CDR3 gives the full variable domain: KAGVTQTPRYLIKTRGQQVTLSCSPISGHRSVSWYQQTPGQGLQFLFEYFSETQRNKGNFPGRFSGRQFSNSRSEMNVSTLELGDSALYLCASSLDLSSGNTIYFGEGSWLTVV.

The chain is built from TRBV5-4 and TRBJ2-7; no clear D gene. Germline CDR1 SGHNT, CDR2 YYREEE (reference sequence). The CDR3 consists of 13 residues. V shed 4 bases and J shed 2 bases, with 10 bases lying between them. CDR3 in DNA: TGTGCCAGCAGCAATCCAAACACCTACGAGCAGTACTTC. This encodes CASSNPNTYEQYF. Drawing the rest from reference TRBV5-4 and TRBJ2-7, the complete variable domain is ETGVTQSPTHLIKTRGQQVTLRCSSQSGHNTVSWYQQALGQGPQFIFQYYREEENGRGNFPPRFSGLQFPNYSSELNVNALELDDSALYLCASSNPNTYEQYFGPGTRLTVT.

This clone was counted only a few times. Additional DNA sequences in this sample encode the identical CDR3. The rearrangement uses TRBV11-1 and TRBJ2-5; 7 positions agree with TRBD2. This CDR3 has 14 amino acids. Per the germline V gene, CDR1 is SGHAT and CDR2 is FQDESV (reference sequence). Losses at the gene ends were 3 bases for V and 1 base for J; bases not matched to a gene: 2. The CDR3 DNA reads TGTGCCAGCAGCTTGGGGGGGATCCAAGAGACCCAGTACTTC. Translating it yields CASSLGGIQETQYF.

The gene calls are TRBV9 and TRBJ2-2, with 8 bases fitting TRBD1. Germline CDR1 and CDR2: SGDLS and YYNGEE. The V and J ends lost 4 bases and 1 base, in that order; junction bases with no gene match: 6. The CDR3 is 16 amino acids. This CDR3 is CASSTRQGLNTGELFF. The CDR3 DNA sequence: TGTGCCAGCAGCACCCGACAGGGGTTGAACACCGGGGAGCTGTTTTTT.

This chain uses TRBV6-5 with TRBJ2-1, with 9 nucleotides matching TRBD1. The CDR3 covers 12 residues. The junction had 2 bases not matched to a gene; V was cut back by 6 bases and J by 8 bases. Germline V gene data show CDR1 as MNHEY and CDR2 as SVGAGI. The CDR3 nucleotides are TGTGCCAGCAGCGACAGGGGGGATGAGCAGTTCTTC. It is translated as CASSDRGDEQFF.

The sample holds a few counts of this clone. The chain has TRBV5-1 and TRBJ1-1, with 9 bases matching TRBD1. V lost 4 bases, J lost 4 bases, and 5 bases stayed unmatched. This CDR3 is 14 amino acids long. The germline CDR1 and CDR2 sequences are SGHRS and YFSETQ. The CDR3 spells CASSPGQGRTEAFF. Here the CDR3 DNA reads TGCGCCAGCAGCCCGGGACAGGGACGCACTGAAGCTTTCTTT.

This clone is a singleton in its sample. This sequence joins TRBV6-5 and TRBJ2-6; D is unresolved. Trimming removed 8 bases at V and 1 base at J, with 9 bases between. The CDR3 sequence is 14 residues long. The V gene's germline CDR1 is MNHEY and CDR2 SVGAGI. CDR3 loop: CASQKDSGANVLTF. CDR3 nucleotide sequence: TGTGCCAGCCAGAAAGATTCTGGGGCCAACGTCCTGACTTTC.

This clone was detected a few times. The chain joins TRBV5-6 to TRBJ2-2; maybe TRBD2 (5 bases). The germline V and J ends were trimmed by 7 bases and 6 bases, with 10 bases remaining between them. The CDR3 length is 12 residues. Per germline, CDR1 SGHDT and CDR2 YYEEEE. CDR3 protein: CASGRISGELFF. The DNA for the CDR3 is TGTGCCAGCGGGAGAATCTCCGGGGAGCTGTTTTTT.

V is TRBV10-3 and J is TRBJ2-1; 10 bases line up with TRBD2. Germline values: CDR1 ENHRY, CDR2 SYGVKD. After removal of 6 bases from V and 15 bases from J, the junction contained 5 bases not matched to a gene. The CDR3 covers 11 residues. CDR3 in DNA: TGTGCCATCAGGAGCGGGGGGGCACGGTTCTTC. It codes for CAIRSGGARFF.

This chain links TRBV6-1 with TRBJ1-3, with TRBD1 as a possible D gene (6 bases). The length of the CDR3 is 16 residues. Germline V gene data show CDR1 as MNHNS and CDR2 as SASEGT. V lost 5 bases and J lost 0, with 14 bases in between. CDR3 DNA: TGTGCCAGCAGTAAAGACCGGACAGCCTCTGGAAACACCATATATTTT. This gives the protein CASSKDRTASGNTIYF.

This chain uses TRBV11-2 with TRBJ2-5; 13 nucleotides match TRBD2. The length of the CDR3 is 16 residues. Germline CDR1 SGHAT, CDR2 FQNNGV. J was trimmed by 5 bases and V by 6 bases; bases with no gene match: 9. The CDR3 nucleotides are TGTGCCAGCAGACCCGGGACTAGCGGGGCGGGGGAGACCCAGTACTTC. It codes for CASRPGTSGAGETQYF.